This TCR beta chain was recorded in a study of shared clonotypes between healthy human individuals. Whole-study results and caveats: Larger richness was generally estimated for naive than memory subsets.

TCRdb's table, derived via immunoSEQ multiplex PCR, lists solely in-frame clones and lacks some. The table lists millions of clones, approximately 95% of them singletons. The V gene end was trimmed by 6 bases and the J gene end by 8 bases; junction bases not matched to a gene: 5. Germline-derived CDR1 and CDR2 are MNHEY and SVGAGI. The CDR3 is made up of 13 amino acids. Details on this clone: What it recognizes is unknown. This specimen includes other DNA sequences encoding the same CDR3.

This clonotype was sampled from a young man in good health. Some clones in this sample may be carry-over from other donors' samples. Sequences were obtained from naive CD4+ T cells from PBMCs. The subset denotes: CD45RA+ positively selected. V is TRBV6-5 and J is TRBJ1-4, with 8 bases that match TRBD1. The CDR3 spells CASRRTGNEKLFF. DNA of the CDR3: TGTGCCAGCAGGCGGACAGGGAACGAAAAACTGTTTTTT.